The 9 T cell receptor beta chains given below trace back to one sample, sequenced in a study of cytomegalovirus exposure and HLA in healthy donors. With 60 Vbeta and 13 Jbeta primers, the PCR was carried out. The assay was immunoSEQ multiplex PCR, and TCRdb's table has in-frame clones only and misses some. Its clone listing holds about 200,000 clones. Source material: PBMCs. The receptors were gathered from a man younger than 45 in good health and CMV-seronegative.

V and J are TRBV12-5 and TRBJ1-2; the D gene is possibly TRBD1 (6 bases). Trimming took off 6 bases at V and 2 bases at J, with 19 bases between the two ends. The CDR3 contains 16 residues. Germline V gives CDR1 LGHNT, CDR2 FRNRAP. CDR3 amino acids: CASGPYREEGNYGYTF. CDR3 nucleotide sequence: TGTGCTAGTGGACCATACAGGGAAGAAGGGAACTATGGCTACACCTTC.

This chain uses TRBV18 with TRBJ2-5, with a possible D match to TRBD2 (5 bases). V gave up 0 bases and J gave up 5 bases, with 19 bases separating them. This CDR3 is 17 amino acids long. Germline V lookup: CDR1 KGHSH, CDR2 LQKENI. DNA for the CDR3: TGTGCCAGCTCACCACCGGGGAGAGCACCGGTAACGGAGACCCAGTACTTC. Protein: CASSPPGRAPVTETQYF.

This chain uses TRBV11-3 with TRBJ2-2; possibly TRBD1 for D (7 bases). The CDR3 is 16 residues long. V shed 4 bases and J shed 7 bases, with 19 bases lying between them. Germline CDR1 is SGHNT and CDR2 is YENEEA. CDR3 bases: TGTGCCAGCAGCTCCCCTTCCAGGGGGGAGATCGGGGAGCTGTTTTTT. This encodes CASSSPSRGEIGELFF.

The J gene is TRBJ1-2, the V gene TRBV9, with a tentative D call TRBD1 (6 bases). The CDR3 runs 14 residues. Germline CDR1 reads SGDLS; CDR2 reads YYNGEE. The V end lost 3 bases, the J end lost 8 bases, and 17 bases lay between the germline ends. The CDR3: CASSEGRGGLGYTF. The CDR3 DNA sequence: TGTGCCAGCAGCGAGGGGAGGGGGGGGCTGGGCTACACCTTC.

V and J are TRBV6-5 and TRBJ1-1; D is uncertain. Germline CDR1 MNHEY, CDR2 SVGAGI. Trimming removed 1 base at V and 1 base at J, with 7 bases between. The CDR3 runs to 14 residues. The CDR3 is CASSYLPGNTEAFF. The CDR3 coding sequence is TGTGCCAGCAGTTACTTACCGGGGAACACTGAAGCTTTCTTT.

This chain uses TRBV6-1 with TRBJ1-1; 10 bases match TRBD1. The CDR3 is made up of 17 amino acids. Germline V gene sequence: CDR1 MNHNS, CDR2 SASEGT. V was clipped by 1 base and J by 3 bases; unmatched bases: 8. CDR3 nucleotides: TGTGCCAGCAGTGAAGAGGCGACAGGGGGCTTGTACACTGAAGCTTTCTTT. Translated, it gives CASSEEATGGLYTEAFF.

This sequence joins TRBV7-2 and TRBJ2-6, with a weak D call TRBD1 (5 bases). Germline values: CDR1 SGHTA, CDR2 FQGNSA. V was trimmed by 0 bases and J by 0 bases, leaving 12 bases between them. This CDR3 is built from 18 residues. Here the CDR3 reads CASSLAAGYRSGANVLTF. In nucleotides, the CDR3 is TGTGCCAGCAGCTTAGCGGCAGGGTATCGCTCTGGGGCCAACGTCCTGACTTTC.

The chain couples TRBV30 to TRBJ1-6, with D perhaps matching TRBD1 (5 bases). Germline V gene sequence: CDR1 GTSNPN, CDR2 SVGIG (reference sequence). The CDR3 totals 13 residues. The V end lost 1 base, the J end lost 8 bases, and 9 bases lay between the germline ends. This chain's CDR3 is CAWSAQGDSPLHF. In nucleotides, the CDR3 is TGTGCCTGGAGTGCTCAGGGCGATTCACCCCTCCACTTT.

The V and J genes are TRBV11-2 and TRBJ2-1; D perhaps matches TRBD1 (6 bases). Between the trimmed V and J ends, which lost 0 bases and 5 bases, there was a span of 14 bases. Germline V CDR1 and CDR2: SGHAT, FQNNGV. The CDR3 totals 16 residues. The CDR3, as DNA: TGTGCCAGCAGCTTAGAGGGGGACATCCCGGACAATGAGCAGTTCTTC. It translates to CASSLEGDIPDNEQFF. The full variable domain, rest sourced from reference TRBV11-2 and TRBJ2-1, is EAGVAQSPRYKIIEKRQSVAFWCNPISGHATLYWYQQILGQGPKLLIQFQNNGVVDDSQLPKDRFSAERLKGVDSTLKIQPAKLEDSAVYLCASSLEGDIPDNEQFFGPGTRLTVL.